This is a list of T cell receptor beta chains from one sample in a study of identical twins. TCRdb reprocessed the 5' RACE reads with MiXCR, giving one entry per CDR3 protein. The repertoire holds about 730,000 distinct CDR3 sequences, 21% seen once, with 4.3% in the top ten. These sequences were also reported in another study, on T cells expressing NK-cell markers.

Input material: PBMCs. These receptor sequences come from a woman aged 18-29 years in good health. The CDR3 runs from the conserved cysteine through the conserved F or W. The D gene is left open where the match is weak. The size field is filled for only some rows; it gives once, few, many or a size class.

d_gene	abundance	j_gene	v_gene	CDR3aa	CDR3nt
TRBD2	many	TRBJ2-7	TRBV20-1	CSALGTSGIYEQYF	TGCAGTGCCCTAGGGACTAGCGGCATCTACGAGCAGTACTTC
-	-	TRBJ2-7	TRBV9	CASSPDLRTYEQYF	TGTGCCAGCAGCCCGGACCTGAGAACCTACGAGCAGTACTTC
TRBD2	-	TRBJ2-5	TRBV15	CATSRATSGTQETQYF	TGTGCCACCAGCAGAGCAACTAGCGGCACACAAGAGACCCAGTACTTC
-	-	TRBJ2-3	TRBV27	CASSFYDTDTQYF	TGTGCCAGCAGTTTTTATGACACAGATACGCAGTATTTT
TRBD1	few	TRBJ2-2	TRBV5-1	CASSTTGSYTGELFF	TGCGCCAGCAGCACGACAGGGAGTTACACCGGGGAGCTGTTTTTT
-	few	TRBJ1-1	TRBV5-1	CASSPQQGTNTEAFF	TGCGCCAGCAGCCCCCAACAGGGTACCAACACTGAAGCTTTCTTT
-	few	TRBJ2-3	TRBV11-3	CATSRDLEATDTQYF	TGTGCCACCTCGAGGGACCTCGAGGCCACAGATACGCAGTATTTT
TRBD1	-	TRBJ1-5	TRBV4-1	CASSQERQGGQPQHF	TGCGCCAGCAGCCAAGAACGGCAGGGGGGTCAGCCCCAGCATTTT
TRBD2	-	TRBJ2-4	TRBV12-3/TRBV12-4	CASRATSGSHQYF	TGTGCCAGCAGAGCAACTAGCGGGAGTCACCAGTACTTC
TRBD1	-	TRBJ1-6	TRBV12-3/TRBV12-4	CASSLQGDSPLHF	TGTGCCAGCAGCCTCCAGGGGGATTCACCCCTCCACTTT
TRBD2	many	TRBJ2-5	TRBV12-3/TRBV12-4	CASSPRTSGYQETQYF	TGTGCCAGCAGTCCTCGGACTAGCGGGTACCAAGAGACCCAGTACTTC
-	-	TRBJ2-7	TRBV11-3	CASSSAGTEGGNRQYF	TGTGCCAGCAGCTCCGCCGGGACTGAAGGAGGAAATAGGCAGTACTTC
-	few	TRBJ2-1	TRBV12-3/TRBV12-4	CASSLVQGEQFF	TGTGCCAGCAGTTTAGTGCAGGGTGAGCAGTTCTTC
TRBD2	few	TRBJ2-5	TRBV7-3	CASSLSSGMETQYF	TGTGCCAGCAGCCTCTCTAGCGGGATGGAGACCCAGTACTTC
-	few	TRBJ2-7	TRBV3-1	CASSRQIGREQYF	TGTGCCAGCAGTCGACAAATCGGTCGAGAGCAGTACTTC
TRBD2	-	TRBJ2-2	TRBV12-3/TRBV12-4	CASRRAGGNTGELFF	TGTGCCAGCAGAAGAGCGGGAGGGAACACCGGGGAGCTGTTTTTT